A selection of T cell receptor beta chains follows, all from one sample in a study of cytomegalovirus exposure and HLA in healthy donors. Clones were read by immunoSEQ multiplex PCR, and TCRdb kept only the in-frame ones, dropping some. The table includes tens of thousands of clones, approximately 86% detected once. The sequencing input was PBMCs. The receptors derive from a man aged 25-45 years in good health and CMV-seropositive. The CDR3 runs from the conserved cysteine through the conserved F or W. D genes are given only for firm matches. Clone size is stated in some rows and not others, as once, few, many or a class when expanded.

J gene	D gene	clone size	V gene	CDR3 protein
TRBJ2-7	TRBD2	.	TRBV4-2	CASSQGGLAGVYEQYF
TRBJ2-2	.	.	TRBV29-1	CSVGREGHRELFF
TRBJ2-2	.	.	TRBV4-1	CASSQELKNTGELFF
TRBJ2-3	.	.	TRBV7-6	CASSSIGGSTDTQYF
TRBJ1-5	TRBD1	.	TRBV2	CASGRDRGNQPQHF
TRBJ2-1	.	.	TRBV4-1	CASSIQTVNEQFF
TRBJ2-7	.	.	TRBV7-8	CASSDSAYEQYF
TRBJ2-1	TRBD2	.	TRBV25-1	CASSGSAGGQFF
TRBJ1-2	.	.	TRBV21-1	CASSSVKPGAYGYTF
TRBJ2-1	TRBD2	.	TRBV6-1	CASRVGGSYNEQFF
TRBJ1-5	TRBD1	.	TRBV5-8	CASSPGDSMGQPQHF
TRBJ1-2	.	once	TRBV29-1	CSVERTVWDYGYTF
TRBJ1-5	.	.	TRBV6-1	CASREGGSGNQPQHF
TRBJ1-1	.	.	TRBV6-6	CASNWDTYTEAFF
TRBJ2-5	.	.	TRBV12-5	CASGLGAAGETQYF
TRBJ2-3	TRBD2	.	TRBV7-9	CASSQGLAGTDTQYF
TRBJ2-5	.	.	TRBV6-4	CASSREYQETQYF
TRBJ2-1	.	.	TRBV2	CASAPLVPRDNEQFF
TRBJ2-6	TRBD2	.	TRBV29-1	CSVGLAGSSPGSGANVLTF
TRBJ2-1	TRBD2	.	TRBV27	CASSSDSGKGYNEQFF
TRBJ1-1	.	.	TRBV5-6	CASSVVGGGTEAFF
TRBJ2-5	TRBD1	.	TRBV5-6	CASSFTGAGETQYF
TRBJ2-7	TRBD1	.	TRBV28	CASSLQGTGEQYF
TRBJ2-7	TRBD2	.	TRBV10-2	CASRGLEKAYEQYF
TRBJ1-2	.	.	TRBV14	CASSLRQDHGYTF
TRBJ2-2	.	.	TRBV7-8	CASSLTGQRTGELFF
TRBJ2-7	TRBD2	.	TRBV7-9	CASSASGSPPYEQYF
TRBJ1-1	TRBD1	once	TRBV10-3	CASGTGQTEAFF
TRBJ2-1	TRBD1	.	TRBV5-1	CASSLGTGSSYNEQFF
TRBJ2-7	.	.	TRBV2	CASYEDSSYEQYF
TRBJ1-5	TRBD1	.	TRBV19	CASSISGTGSRGSNQPQHF
TRBJ2-5	TRBD2	once	TRBV10-2	CATRARELGETQYF
TRBJ1-4	TRBD1	.	TRBV6-5	CASSYGLGTGQKLFF
TRBJ2-1	TRBD2	.	TRBV4-1	CASSRSSGSVGNEQFF
TRBJ2-7	.	.	TRBV15	CATSREQPGHPLAPGYEQYF
TRBJ2-2	TRBD1	.	TRBV28	CASSSPDRGLTGELFF
TRBJ2-7	.	.	TRBV11-2	CASSFSAYEQYF
TRBJ2-7	TRBD2	.	TRBV15	CATSRGHFISTSGPSYEQYF
TRBJ2-7	.	few	TRBV11-2	CASSLDSVGTYEQYF
TRBJ1-1	TRBD1	once	TRBV19	CASQDRDTEAFF
TRBJ2-7	.	.	TRBV5-1	CASSLEYREQYF
TRBJ2-3	.	.	TRBV27	CASSLGTPGRSSTDTQYF
TRBJ1-4	TRBD1	.	TRBV11-2	CASSSRDRGRGEKLFF
TRBJ1-2	TRBD1	.	TRBV19	CGTRDRDNYGYTF
TRBJ2-7	.	.	TRBV27	CASSSFADPYEQYF
TRBJ1-2	TRBD1	.	TRBV18	CASSPETGTYGYTF
TRBJ2-7	.	.	TRBV5-1	CASSFSGFYEQYF
TRBJ2-5	TRBD1	.	TRBV29-1	CSVRGPGETQYF
TRBJ2-3	TRBD2	.	TRBV5-8	CASSLGLAGDTDTQYF
TRBJ2-3	.	.	TRBV28	CASSFRQADTQYF
TRBJ1-2	.	.	TRBV6-5	CASKKGGRGSAGYTF
TRBJ1-2	TRBD1	.	TRBV9	CASTPGQGVYSYGYTF
TRBJ2-3	.	.	TRBV5-6	CASSLIRMSTDTQYF
TRBJ2-7	.	.	TRBV4-2	CASSQDSGTGSNEQYF
TRBJ2-7	TRBD1	.	TRBV19	CASSDGTGAYEQYF